This TCR beta chain was observed in a study of cytomegalovirus exposure and HLA in healthy donors. The wider study: Across 300 to 400 genotyped donors, more than 75% landed in the Caucasian-associated ancestry cluster. General study results and limits: TCR beta chains numbering more than 150 were designated cytomegalovirus-associated. A link between a missense DCLRE1C variant and TCR beta V- and J-gene trimming emerged from a later analysis. In the analysis, some V segments, TRBV6-2 and TRBV6-3 included, were excluded as indistinguishable.

PCR primers comprised 60 Vbeta and 13 Jbeta primers. Profiled with immunoSEQ multiplex PCR; TCRdb holds only in-frame clones, not every one. Among some 140,000 clones listed, approximately 73% were seen once. The CDR3 covers 16 residues. Germline CDR1 and CDR2: SGHRS and YFSETQ. After removal of 4 bases from V and 3 bases from J, the junction contained 11 bases not matched to a gene. A word on this clone: As yet, its antigen is unknown.

This sequence joins TRBV5-1 and TRBJ2-7; 9 nucleotides line up with TRBD1. The receptor was derived from a middle-aged woman in good health and CMV-seronegative. The sequenced sample consisted of PBMCs. CDR3 protein: CASSTGRDRDRYEQYF. Here the CDR3 DNA reads TGCGCCAGCAGCACGGGCCGGGACAGGGATCGCTACGAGCAGTACTTC.